Presented here are 18 T cell receptor beta chains from one specimen sequenced in a study of T cells in Graves' hyperthyroidism and ophthalmopathy. RNA transcripts provided the source from which TCR beta CDR3 regions were amplified. The TCR CDR3 first-round RT-PCR relied on the HTBI primer set. TCRdb reanalysed the multiplex PCR reads using MiXCR and keeps one entry per CDR3 protein. The sample lists about 740,000 distinct CDR3 sequences, 13% to 15% occurring once. The specimen sequenced was blood. Receptor source: a woman aged 18-29 years with Graves' hyperthyroidism.

The chain combines TRBV7-9 with TRBJ1-2; a weak D match, TRBD1 (5 bases). V was shortened by 0 bases and J by 7 bases, with 12 bases between the two germline ends. CDR3 length equals 14 residues. Germline loops: CDR1 SEHNR, CDR2 FQNEAQ (reference sequence). The CDR3 is CASSLADSVSGYTF. In DNA form, the CDR3 reads TGTGCCAGCAGCTTAGCCGACAGCGTCAGTGGCTACACCTTC.

This rearrangement joins TRBV7-9 to TRBJ2-5, with a possible D match to TRBD1 (5 bases). The CDR3 consists of 13 residues. Germline values: CDR1 SEHNR, CDR2 FQNEAQ (reference sequence). V dropped 1 base and J dropped 3 bases, with 6 bases sitting between them. CDR3 loop: CASSLVQEETQYF. CDR3 DNA sequence: TGTGCCAGCAGCTTAGTACAGGAAGAGACCCAGTACTTC.

This clonotype was picked up a small number of times. The gene calls are TRBV12-3 or TRBV12-4 and TRBJ2-3; D possibly corresponds to TRBD2 (6 bases). CDR3 size: 14 residues. The germline V and J ends were trimmed by 6 bases and 2 bases, with 12 bases remaining between them. In nucleotides, the CDR3 is TGTGCCAGCAGGTTGGAGGGAGTCACAGATACGCAGTATTTT. Translating gives CASRLEGVTDTQYF.

V is TRBV6-5 and J is TRBJ2-3, with 14 bases aligning to TRBD2. The CDR3 consists of 16 residues. J was trimmed by 5 bases and V by 4 bases; bases with no gene match: 5. CDR1 and CDR2 (germline): MNHEY, SVGAGI. The CDR3 bases are TGTGCCAGCAGTTCCCCGACTAGCGGGAGGGGAGATACGCAGTATTTT. Residues: CASSSPTSGRGDTQYF.

The genes are TRBV10-3 and TRBJ2-7, with a weak D call TRBD1 (5 bases). Germline V lookup: CDR1 ENHRY, CDR2 SYGVKD. The CDR3 totals 13 residues. Deletions cut 3 bases from V and 3 bases from J, with 9 bases between. CDR3 residues: CAISDQGIYEQYF. Written as DNA, the CDR3 is TGTGCCATCAGTGATCAGGGCATCTACGAGCAGTACTTC.

This clonotype was recorded a few times. A read error may be the cause here, since a much bigger clone is one base away. V usage is TRBV12-3 or TRBV12-4 and J usage is TRBJ2-5, with TRBD1 identical over 7 bases. V shed 7 bases and J 14 bases; nucleotides not matched to a gene: 13. The CDR3 length is 12 residues. CDR3 sequence reads: CASNSTGTGVYF. Written as DNA, the CDR3 is TGTGCCAGCAATTCCACAGGTACAGGGGTCTACTTC.

This clonotype has ten or more counts. The chain has TRBV7-8 and TRBJ1-1; TRBD1 matches at 8 bases. With V trimmed by 0 bases and J by 1 base, 13 bases remained unmatched. Germline lookup yields CDR1 SGHVS and CDR2 FQNEAQ. This CDR3 contains 19 residues. The CDR3 sequence: CASSLAWGVWDRTNTEAFF. The CDR3 DNA reads TGTGCCAGCAGCTTAGCCTGGGGGGTATGGGACAGGACGAACACTGAAGCTTTCTTT.

The chain couples TRBV19 to TRBJ1-5; D is uncertain. Germline assignment: CDR1 LNHDA and CDR2 SQIVND (reference sequence). V shed 1 base and J shed 0 bases, with 13 bases lying between them. The CDR3 loop spans 17 amino acids. CDR3 coding DNA: TGTGCCAGTAGTATAGTATCCGCGGGATATAGCAATCAGCCCCAGCATTTT. As protein: CASSIVSAGYSNQPQHF.

CDR3 in amino acids: CASSYGGTNEKLFF. The CDR3 DNA reads as TGTGCCAGCAGTTACGGGGGTACTAATGAAAAACTGTTTTTT. This chain joins TRBV6-2 or TRBV6-3 and TRBJ1-4; TRBD1 is a possible D gene (5 bases). Germline CDR1 and CDR2: MNHEY and SVGEGT. Trimming shortened V by 2 bases and J by 2 bases, and 6 bases separated the two germline ends. The CDR3 runs to 14 residues.

This clonotype was recorded many times. This chain links TRBV7-9 with TRBJ2-1; 11 positions match TRBD2. This CDR3 comprises 17 residues. The trim removed 8 bases at V and 3 bases at J, leaving 12 bases unmatched. CDR1 is SEHNR and CDR2 is FQNEAQ in the germline V gene (reference sequence). The CDR3 loop is CASAGLAARGVYNEQFF. The CDR3 coding sequence is TGTGCCAGCGCGGGACTAGCGGCCCGGGGGGTCTACAATGAGCAGTTCTTC.

V usage is TRBV6-1 and J usage is TRBJ2-2; TRBD1 might be the D (5 bases). Germline-derived CDR1 and CDR2 are MNHNS and SASEGT. Deletions cut 5 bases from V and 0 bases from J, with 7 bases between. The CDR3 is 14 residues long. In nucleotides, the CDR3 is TGTGCCAGCAGTTCGACAGCGAACACCGGGGAGCTGTTTTTT. Translating it yields CASSSTANTGELFF.

This clonotype was counted ten times or more. J is TRBJ2-7 and V is TRBV7-8; D uncertain. This CDR3 region has 15 residues. V dropped 5 bases and J dropped 4 bases, with 18 bases sitting between them. Germline-derived CDR1 and CDR2 are SGHVS and FQNEAQ. The CDR3: CASSTVATRNYEQYF. The CDR3 DNA sequence: TGTGCCAGCAGCACAGTGGCAACCAGAAATTACGAGCAGTACTTC.

This clonotype was detected only a few times. The chain combines TRBV4-1 with TRBJ2-5; TRBD2 matches 11 bases. CDR3 size: 16 residues. Trimming cost V 1 base and J 2 bases; bases outside gene matches: 3. Germline values: CDR1 MGHRA, CDR2 YSYEKL. CDR3: CASSQGIAGGQETQYF. In nucleotides, the CDR3 is TGCGCCAGCAGCCAAGGAATAGCGGGAGGGCAAGAGACCCAGTACTTC.

This clonotype was counted at least ten times. In DNA form, the CDR3 reads TGTGCCTGGACCCCATCGCCGGGGATGAACACTGAAGCTTTCTTT. It specifies CAWTPSPGMNTEAFF. This chain uses TRBV30 with TRBJ1-1; D is uncertain. CDR1 is GTSNPN, CDR2 SVGIG, per germline (reference sequence). This CDR3 spans 15 amino acids. Trimming took 4 bases from V and 0 from J, leaving 15 bases between them. Variable domain in full (rest from reference TRBV30 and TRBJ1-1): SQTIHQWPATLVQPVGSPLSLECTVEGTSNPNLYWYRQAAGRGLQLLFYSVGIGQISSEVPQNLSASRPQDRQFILSSKKLLLSDSGFYLCAWTPSPGMNTEAFFGQGTRLTVV.

This clonotype was detected a few times. V and J are TRBV9 and TRBJ2-1; 8 bases line up with TRBD2. The J segment lost 9 bases and the V segment lost 0 bases, leaving 5 bases of the junction unmatched. From germline, CDR1 is SGDLS and CDR2 YYNGEE. The CDR3 is 14 amino acids. The CDR3 sequence: CASSVVSGGGEQFF. In DNA form, the CDR3 reads TGTGCCAGCAGCGTAGTATCGGGAGGGGGTGAGCAGTTCTTC.

This clonotype was detected many times. This chain connects TRBV20-1 to TRBJ2-1; 14 bases fit TRBD2. There are 18 residues in the CDR3. From germline, CDR1 is DFQATT and CDR2 SNEGSKA (reference sequence). The trim removed 5 bases at V and 5 bases at J, leaving 14 bases unmatched. This chain's CDR3 is CSAGPGLAGAFNHNEQFF. The CDR3 DNA follows: TGCAGTGCTGGACCGGGACTAGCGGGAGCCTTCAACCACAATGAGCAGTTCTTC.

The chain joins TRBV19 to TRBJ2-7; 7 bases agree with TRBD1. The CDR3 loop spans 15 amino acids. Germline V gene data show CDR1 as LNHDA and CDR2 as SQIVND (reference sequence). The junction had 9 bases not matched to a gene; V was cut back by 5 bases and J by 2 bases. DNA for the CDR3: TGTGCCAGTAGTCAAACAGGGGCCCCTACCTACGAGCAGTACTTC. It encodes CASSQTGAPTYEQYF.

This clonotype was recorded at least ten times. This chain uses TRBV28 with TRBJ1-2; 7 bases agree with TRBD1. Germline V gives CDR1 MDHEN, CDR2 SYDVKM. CDR3 length: 15 amino acids. V lost 5 bases to trimming and J lost 4 bases; unmatched junction nucleotides: 10. The CDR3 reads CASSRPGQHVYGYTF. DNA of the CDR3: TGTGCCAGCAGTAGACCGGGACAGCATGTCTATGGCTACACCTTC.